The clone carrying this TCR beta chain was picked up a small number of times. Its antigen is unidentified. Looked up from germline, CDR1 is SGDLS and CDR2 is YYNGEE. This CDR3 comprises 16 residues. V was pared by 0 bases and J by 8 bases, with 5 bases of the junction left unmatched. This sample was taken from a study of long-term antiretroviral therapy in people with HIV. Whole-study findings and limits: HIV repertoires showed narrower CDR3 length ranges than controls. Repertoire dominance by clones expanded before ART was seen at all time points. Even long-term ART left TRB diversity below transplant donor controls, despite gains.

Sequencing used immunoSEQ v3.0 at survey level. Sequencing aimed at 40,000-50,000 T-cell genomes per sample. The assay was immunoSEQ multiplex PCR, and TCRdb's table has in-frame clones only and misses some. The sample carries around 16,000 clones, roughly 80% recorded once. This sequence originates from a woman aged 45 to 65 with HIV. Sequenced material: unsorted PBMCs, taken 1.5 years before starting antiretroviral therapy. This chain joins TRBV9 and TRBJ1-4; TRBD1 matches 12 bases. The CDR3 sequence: CASSVGDRGRGEKLFF. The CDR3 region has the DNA TGTGCCAGCAGCGTAGGGGACAGGGGGCGAGGGGAAAAACTGTTTTTT.